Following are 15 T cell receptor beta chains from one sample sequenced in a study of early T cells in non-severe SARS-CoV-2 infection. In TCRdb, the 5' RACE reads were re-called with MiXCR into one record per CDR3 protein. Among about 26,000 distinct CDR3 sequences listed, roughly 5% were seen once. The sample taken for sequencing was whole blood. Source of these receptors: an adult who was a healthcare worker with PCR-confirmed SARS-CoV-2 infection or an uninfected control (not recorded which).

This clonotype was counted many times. DNA of the CDR3: TGTGCCAGCAGTCCTTCCGGGACAGTAAACTATGGCTACACCTTC. Amino acid sequence: CASSPSGTVNYGYTF. The chain carries TRBV6-2 or TRBV6-3 and TRBJ1-2, with TRBD1 matching over 7 bases. Trimming took 5 bases from V and 2 from J; bases not matched to a gene: 8. The CDR3 runs to 15 residues. Germline V gene sequence: CDR1 MNHEY, CDR2 SVGEGT.

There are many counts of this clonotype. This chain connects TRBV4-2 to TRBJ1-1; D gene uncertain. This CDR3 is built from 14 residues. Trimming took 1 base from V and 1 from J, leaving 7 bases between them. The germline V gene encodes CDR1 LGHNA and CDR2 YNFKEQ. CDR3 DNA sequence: TGTGCCAGCAGCCAAGTTGGTAGGAACACTGAAGCTTTCTTT. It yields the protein CASSQVGRNTEAFF.

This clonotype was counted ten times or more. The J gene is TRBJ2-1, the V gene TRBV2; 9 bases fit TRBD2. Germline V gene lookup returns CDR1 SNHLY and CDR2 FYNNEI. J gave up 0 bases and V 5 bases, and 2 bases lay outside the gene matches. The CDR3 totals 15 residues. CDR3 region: CASSISGGSYNEQFF. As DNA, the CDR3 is TGTGCCAGCAGTATTAGCGGGGGCTCCTACAATGAGCAGTTCTTC.

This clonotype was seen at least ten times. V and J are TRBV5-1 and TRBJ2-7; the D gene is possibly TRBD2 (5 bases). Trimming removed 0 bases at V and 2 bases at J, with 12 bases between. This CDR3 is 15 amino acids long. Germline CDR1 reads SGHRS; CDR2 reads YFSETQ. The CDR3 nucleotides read TGCGCCAGCAGCTTGGGTGCGGACTTCACCTACGAGCAGTACTTC. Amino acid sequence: CASSLGADFTYEQYF.

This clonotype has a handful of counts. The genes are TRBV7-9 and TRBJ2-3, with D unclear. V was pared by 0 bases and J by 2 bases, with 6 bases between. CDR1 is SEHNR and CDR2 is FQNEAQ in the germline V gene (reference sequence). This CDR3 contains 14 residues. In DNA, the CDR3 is TGTGCCAGCAGCTTAGCGGGGATCACAGATACGCAGTATTTT. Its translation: CASSLAGITDTQYF.

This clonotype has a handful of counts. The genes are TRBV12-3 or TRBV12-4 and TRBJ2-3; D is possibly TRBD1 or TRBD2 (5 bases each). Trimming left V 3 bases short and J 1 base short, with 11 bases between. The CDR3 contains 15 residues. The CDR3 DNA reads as TGTGCCAGCAGTTTTGGTGGGGACGGCACAGATACGCAGTATTTT. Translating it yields CASSFGGDGTDTQYF.

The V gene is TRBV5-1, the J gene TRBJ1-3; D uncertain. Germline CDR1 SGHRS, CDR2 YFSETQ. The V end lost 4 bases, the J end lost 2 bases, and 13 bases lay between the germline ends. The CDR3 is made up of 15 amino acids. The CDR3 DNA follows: TGCGCCAGCAGCCTCGACACCAACCCTGGAAACACCATATATTTT. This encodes CASSLDTNPGNTIYF.

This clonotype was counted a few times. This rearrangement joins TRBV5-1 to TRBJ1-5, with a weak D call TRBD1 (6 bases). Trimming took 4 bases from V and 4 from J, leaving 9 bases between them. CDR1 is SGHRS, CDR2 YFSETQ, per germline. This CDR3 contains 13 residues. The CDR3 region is CASSGQPNQPQHF. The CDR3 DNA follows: TGCGCCAGCAGCGGACAGCCTAATCAGCCCCAGCATTTT.

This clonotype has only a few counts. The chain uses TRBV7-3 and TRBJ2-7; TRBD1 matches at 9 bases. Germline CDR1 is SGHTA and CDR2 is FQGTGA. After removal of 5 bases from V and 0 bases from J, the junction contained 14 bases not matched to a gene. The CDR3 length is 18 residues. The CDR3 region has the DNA TGTGCCAGCAGCCCCTCATCGTGGGACAGGGCCCACTCCTACGAGCAGTACTTC. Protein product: CASSPSSWDRAHSYEQYF. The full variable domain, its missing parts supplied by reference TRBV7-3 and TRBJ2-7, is GAGVSQTPSNKVTEKGKYVELRCDPISGHTALYWYRQSLGQGPEFLIYFQGTGAADDSGLPNDRFFAVRPEGSVSTLKIQRTERGDSAVYLCASSPSSWDRAHSYEQYFGPGTRLTVT.

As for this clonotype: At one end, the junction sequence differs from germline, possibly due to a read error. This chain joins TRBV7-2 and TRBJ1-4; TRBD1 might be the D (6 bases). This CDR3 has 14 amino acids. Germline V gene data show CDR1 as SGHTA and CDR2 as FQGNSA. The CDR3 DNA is TGTGCCAGCAGCCTTGGGGGGGCTAATGAAAAACTTTTTTTT. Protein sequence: CASSLGGANEKLFF.

CDR3: CSVLRQNTEAFF. Written as DNA, the CDR3 is TGCAGCGTCCTCCGACAGAACACTGAAGCTTTCTTT. J is TRBJ1-1 and V is TRBV29-1; D unclear. V shed 6 bases and J shed 1 base, with 9 bases lying between them. The CDR3 extends over 12 amino acids. Looked up from germline, CDR1 is SQVTM and CDR2 is ANQGSEA.

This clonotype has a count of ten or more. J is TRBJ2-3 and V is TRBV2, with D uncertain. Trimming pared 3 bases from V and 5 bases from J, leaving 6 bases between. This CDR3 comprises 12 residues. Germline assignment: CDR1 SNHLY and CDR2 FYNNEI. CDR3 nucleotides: TGTGCCAGCAGTGAGTGGCTAGATACGCAGTATTTT. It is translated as CASSEWLDTQYF.

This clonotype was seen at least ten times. DNA for the CDR3: TGTGCCAGCAGCGTAGGAACCGGGTCCAAAACAGATACGCAGTATTTT. Translated, it gives CASSVGTGSKTDTQYF. J is TRBJ2-3 and V is TRBV9; D gene uncertain. The CDR3 is 16 amino acids. Germline assignment: CDR1 SGDLS and CDR2 YYNGEE. The ends were cut back, 0 bases at V and 3 bases at J, with 14 bases in the middle.

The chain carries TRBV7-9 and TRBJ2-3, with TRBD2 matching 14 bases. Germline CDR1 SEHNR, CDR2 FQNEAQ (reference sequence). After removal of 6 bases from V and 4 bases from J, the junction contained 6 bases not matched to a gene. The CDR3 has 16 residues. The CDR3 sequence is CASSPTSGGAADTQYF. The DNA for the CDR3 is TGTGCCAGCAGTCCGACTAGCGGGGGGGCTGCAGATACGCAGTATTTT.

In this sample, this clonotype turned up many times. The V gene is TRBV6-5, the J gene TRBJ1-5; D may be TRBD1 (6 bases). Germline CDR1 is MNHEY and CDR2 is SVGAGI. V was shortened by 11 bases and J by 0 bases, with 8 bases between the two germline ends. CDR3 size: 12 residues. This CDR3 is CASGDSNQPQHF. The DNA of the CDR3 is TGTGCCTCAGGGGATAGCAATCAGCCCCAGCATTTT.